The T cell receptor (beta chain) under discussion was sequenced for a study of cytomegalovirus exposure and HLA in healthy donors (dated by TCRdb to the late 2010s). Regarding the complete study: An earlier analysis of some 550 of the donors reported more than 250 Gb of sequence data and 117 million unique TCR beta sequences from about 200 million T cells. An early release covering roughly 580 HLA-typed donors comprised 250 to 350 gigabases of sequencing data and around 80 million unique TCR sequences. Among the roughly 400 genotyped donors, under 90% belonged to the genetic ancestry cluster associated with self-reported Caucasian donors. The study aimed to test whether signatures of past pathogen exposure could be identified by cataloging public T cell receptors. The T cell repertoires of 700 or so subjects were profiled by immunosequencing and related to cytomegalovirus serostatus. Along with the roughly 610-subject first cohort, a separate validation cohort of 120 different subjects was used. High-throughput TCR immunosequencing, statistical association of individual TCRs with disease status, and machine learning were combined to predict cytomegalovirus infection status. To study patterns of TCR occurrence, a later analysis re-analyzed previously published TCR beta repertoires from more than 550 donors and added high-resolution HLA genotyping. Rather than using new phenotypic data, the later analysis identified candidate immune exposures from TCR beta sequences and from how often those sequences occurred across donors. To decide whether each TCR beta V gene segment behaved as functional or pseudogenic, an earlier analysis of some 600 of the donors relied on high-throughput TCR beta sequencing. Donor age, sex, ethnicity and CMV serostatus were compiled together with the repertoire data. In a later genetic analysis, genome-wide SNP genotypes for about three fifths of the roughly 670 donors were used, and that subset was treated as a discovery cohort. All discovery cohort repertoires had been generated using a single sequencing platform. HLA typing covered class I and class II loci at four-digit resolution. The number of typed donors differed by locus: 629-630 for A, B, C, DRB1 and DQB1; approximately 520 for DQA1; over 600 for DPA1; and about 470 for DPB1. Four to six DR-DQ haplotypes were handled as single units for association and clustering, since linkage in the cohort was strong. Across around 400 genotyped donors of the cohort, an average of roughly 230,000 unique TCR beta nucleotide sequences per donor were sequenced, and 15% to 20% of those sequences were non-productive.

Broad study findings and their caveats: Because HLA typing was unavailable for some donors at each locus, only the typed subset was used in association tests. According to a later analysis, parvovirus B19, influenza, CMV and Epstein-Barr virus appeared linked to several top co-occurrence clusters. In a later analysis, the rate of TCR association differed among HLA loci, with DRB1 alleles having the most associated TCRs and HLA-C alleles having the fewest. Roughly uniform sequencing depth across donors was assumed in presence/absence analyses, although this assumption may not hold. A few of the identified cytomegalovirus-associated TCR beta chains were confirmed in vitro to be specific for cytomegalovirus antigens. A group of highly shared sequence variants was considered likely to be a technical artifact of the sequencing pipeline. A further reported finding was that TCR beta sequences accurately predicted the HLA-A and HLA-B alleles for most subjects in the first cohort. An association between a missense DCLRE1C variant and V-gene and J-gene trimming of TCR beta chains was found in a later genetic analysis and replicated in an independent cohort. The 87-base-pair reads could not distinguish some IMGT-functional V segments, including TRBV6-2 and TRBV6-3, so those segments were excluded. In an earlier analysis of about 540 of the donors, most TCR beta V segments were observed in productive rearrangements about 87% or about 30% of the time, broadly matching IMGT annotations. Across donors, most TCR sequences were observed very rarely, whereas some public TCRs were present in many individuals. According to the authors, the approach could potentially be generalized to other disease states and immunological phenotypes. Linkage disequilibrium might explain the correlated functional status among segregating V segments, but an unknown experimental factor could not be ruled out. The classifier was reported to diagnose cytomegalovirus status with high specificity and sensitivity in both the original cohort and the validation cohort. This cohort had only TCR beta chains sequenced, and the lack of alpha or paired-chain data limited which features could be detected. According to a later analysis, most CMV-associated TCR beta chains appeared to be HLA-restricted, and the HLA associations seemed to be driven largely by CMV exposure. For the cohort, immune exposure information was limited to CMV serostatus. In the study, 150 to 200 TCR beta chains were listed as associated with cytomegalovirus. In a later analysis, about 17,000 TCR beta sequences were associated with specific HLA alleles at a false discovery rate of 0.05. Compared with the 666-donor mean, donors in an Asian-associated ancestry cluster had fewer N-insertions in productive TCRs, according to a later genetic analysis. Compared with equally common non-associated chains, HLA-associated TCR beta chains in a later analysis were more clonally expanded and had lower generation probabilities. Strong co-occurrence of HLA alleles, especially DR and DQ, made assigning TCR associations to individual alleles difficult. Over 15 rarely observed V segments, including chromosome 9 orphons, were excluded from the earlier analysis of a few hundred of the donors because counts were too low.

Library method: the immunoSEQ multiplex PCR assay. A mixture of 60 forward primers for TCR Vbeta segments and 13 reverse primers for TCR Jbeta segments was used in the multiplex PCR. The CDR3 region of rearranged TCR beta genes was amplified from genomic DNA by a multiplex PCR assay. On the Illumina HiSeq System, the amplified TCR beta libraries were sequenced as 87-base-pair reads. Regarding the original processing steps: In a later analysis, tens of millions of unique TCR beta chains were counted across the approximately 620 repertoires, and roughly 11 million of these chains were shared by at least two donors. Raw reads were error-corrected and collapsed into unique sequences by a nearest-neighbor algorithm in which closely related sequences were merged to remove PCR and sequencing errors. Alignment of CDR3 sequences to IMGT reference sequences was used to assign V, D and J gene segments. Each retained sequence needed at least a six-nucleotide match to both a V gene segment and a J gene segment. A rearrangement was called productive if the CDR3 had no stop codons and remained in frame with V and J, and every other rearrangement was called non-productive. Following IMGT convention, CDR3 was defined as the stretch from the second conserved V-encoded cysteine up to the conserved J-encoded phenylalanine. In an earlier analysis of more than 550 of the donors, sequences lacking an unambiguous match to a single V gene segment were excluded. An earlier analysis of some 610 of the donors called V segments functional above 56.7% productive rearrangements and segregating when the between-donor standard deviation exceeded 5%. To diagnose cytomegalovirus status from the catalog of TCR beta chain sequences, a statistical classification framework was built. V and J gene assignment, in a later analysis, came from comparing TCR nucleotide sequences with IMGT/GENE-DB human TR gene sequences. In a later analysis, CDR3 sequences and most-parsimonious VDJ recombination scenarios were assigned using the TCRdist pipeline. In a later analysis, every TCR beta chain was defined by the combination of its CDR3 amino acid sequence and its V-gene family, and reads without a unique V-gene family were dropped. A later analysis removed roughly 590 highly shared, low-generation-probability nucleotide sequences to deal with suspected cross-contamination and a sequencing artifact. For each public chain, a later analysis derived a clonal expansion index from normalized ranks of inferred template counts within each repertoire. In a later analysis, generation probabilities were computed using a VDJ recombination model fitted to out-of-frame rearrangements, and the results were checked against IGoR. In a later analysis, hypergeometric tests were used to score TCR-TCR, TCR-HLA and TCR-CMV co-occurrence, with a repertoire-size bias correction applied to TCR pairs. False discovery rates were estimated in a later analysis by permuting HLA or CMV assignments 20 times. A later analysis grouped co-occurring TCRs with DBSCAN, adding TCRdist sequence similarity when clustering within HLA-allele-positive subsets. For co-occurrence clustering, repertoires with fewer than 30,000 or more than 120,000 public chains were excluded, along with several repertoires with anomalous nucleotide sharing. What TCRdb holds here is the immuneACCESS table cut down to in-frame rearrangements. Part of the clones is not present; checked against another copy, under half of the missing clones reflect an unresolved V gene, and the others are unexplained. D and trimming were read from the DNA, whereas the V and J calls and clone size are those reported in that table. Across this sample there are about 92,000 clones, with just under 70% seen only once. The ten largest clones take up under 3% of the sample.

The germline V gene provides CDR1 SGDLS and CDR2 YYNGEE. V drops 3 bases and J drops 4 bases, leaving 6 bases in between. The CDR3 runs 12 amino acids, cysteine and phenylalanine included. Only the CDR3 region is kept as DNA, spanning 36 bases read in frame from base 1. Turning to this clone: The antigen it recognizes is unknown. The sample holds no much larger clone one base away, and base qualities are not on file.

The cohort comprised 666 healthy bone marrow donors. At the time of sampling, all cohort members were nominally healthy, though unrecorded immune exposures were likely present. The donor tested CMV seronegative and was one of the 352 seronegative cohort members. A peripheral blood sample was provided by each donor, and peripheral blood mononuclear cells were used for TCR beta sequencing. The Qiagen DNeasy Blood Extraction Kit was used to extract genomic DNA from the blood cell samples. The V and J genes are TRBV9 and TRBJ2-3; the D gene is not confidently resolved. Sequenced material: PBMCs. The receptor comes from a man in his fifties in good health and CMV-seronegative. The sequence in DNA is TGTGCCAGCAGCGGAACTGCAGATACGCAGTATTTT. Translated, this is CASSGTADTQYF.